The T cell receptor (beta chain) under discussion was sequenced for a study of blood T cell repertoires in COVID-19. Study as a whole: Acute and convalescent COVID-19 specimens originated in the United States, Italy and Spain.

Germline assignment: CDR1 SGHAT and CDR2 FQNNGV. V shed 1 base, J shed 4 bases, and the junction held 9 bases outside the gene matches. There are 16 residues in the CDR3. This table comes from immunoSEQ multiplex PCR, and its TCRdb copy is limited to in-frame clones, with some not included. Among 70,000 to 90,000 clones listed, about 78% were seen once. The sequence came from a human donor in a cohort sampled during active COVID-19. The chain is built from TRBV11-2 and TRBJ1-1; 7 bases fit TRBD1. Sequencing was done on a sample of peripheral blood. The CDR3 protein is CASSLGYRGRGTEAFF. The CDR3 DNA sequence: TGTGCCAGCAGCTTAGGGTACAGGGGTCGTGGCACTGAAGCTTTCTTT.